What follows are 25 T cell receptor beta chains derived from one specimen sequenced in a study of CD8 T cells in Susac syndrome. With random hexamers, reverse transcription was performed on about 0.5 to 1 ug of RNA. A single record per CDR3 protein comes from TCRdb applying MiXCR to the immunoSEQ multiplex PCR reads. The sample has around 150,000 distinct CDR3 sequences; 95% are singletons. The sequencing sample was made of CD4+ T cells from PBMCs. The receptors here all came from a human donor with Susac syndrome.

V usage is TRBV3-1 and J usage is TRBJ2-3, with D perhaps matching TRBD2 (5 bases). The CDR3 covers 13 residues. CDR1 and CDR2 from the germline V gene are LGHDT and YNNKEL (reference sequence). Trimming stripped 0 bases from V and 9 bases from J, with 10 bases between. Here the CDR3 reads CASSQDWRLTQYF. The CDR3 nucleotides are TGTGCCAGCAGCCAAGATTGGAGGTTGACGCAGTATTTT.

Only one count was recorded for this clonotype. The chain combines TRBV27 with TRBJ2-2, with 9 bases fitting TRBD1. V dropped 8 bases and J dropped 5; count of bases not matched to a gene: 6. Germline V gene lookup returns CDR1 MNHEY and CDR2 SMNVEV (reference sequence). The CDR3 totals 14 residues. The CDR3 is CASAGQGGTGELFF. The CDR3 bases are TGTGCCAGCGCGGGACAGGGTGGAACCGGGGAGCTGTTTTTT.

The chain carries TRBV6-2 or TRBV6-3 and TRBJ2-1; D is uncertain. Germline V lookup: CDR1 MNHEY, CDR2 SVGEGT. CDR3 size: 11 residues. The germline V and J ends were trimmed by 3 bases and 10 bases, with 7 bases remaining between them. CDR3 protein: CASSYRGEQFF. CDR3 in DNA: TGTGCCAGCAGTTATAGAGGAGAGCAGTTCTTC.

In its sample, this clonotype was seen once. The rearrangement joins TRBV7-8 to TRBJ1-5; D not resolved. The CDR3 loop spans 16 amino acids. Germline CDR1 SGHVS, CDR2 FQNEAQ. Between the trimmed V and J ends, which lost 2 bases and 3 bases, there was a span of 14 bases. CDR3 region: CASSLSAGRNNQPQHF. The CDR3 DNA is TGTGCCAGCAGCTTATCGGCGGGGAGAAACAATCAGCCCCAGCATTTT.

V is TRBV30 and J is TRBJ2-2, with D possibly TRBD1 on 5 matching bases. The CDR3 totals 18 residues. V shed 0 bases and J shed 3 bases, with 20 bases lying between them. Germline V CDR1 and CDR2: GTSNPN, SVGIG (reference sequence). In DNA, the CDR3 is TGTGCCTGGAGTGTAGGGGTTAGCCCTCAAATCTACACCGGGGAGCTGTTTTTT. This encodes CAWSVGVSPQIYTGELFF.

The V call is TRBV29-1, the J call TRBJ2-5; 8 nucleotides agree with TRBD1. The V and J ends lost 7 bases and 5 bases, in that order; junction bases with no gene match: 9. Per germline, CDR1 SQVTM and CDR2 ANQGSEA. CDR3 size: 13 residues. Here the CDR3 reads CSALGQGGETQYF. In nucleotides, the CDR3 is TGCAGCGCACTCGGACAGGGCGGGGAGACCCAGTACTTC.

This chain uses TRBV21-1 with TRBJ2-3. TRBV21-1 is classified as a pseudogene. The CDR3 covers 14 residues. This chain's CDR3 is CASSKVGITDTQYF. In nucleotides, the CDR3 is TGTGCCAGCAGCAAAGTAGGCATTACAGATACGCAGTATTTT.

The chain combines TRBV20-1 with TRBJ1-2; 7 bases align to TRBD1. CDR1 DFQATT and CDR2 SNEGSKA come from the germline V gene (reference sequence). The CDR3 is 14 residues long. With 0 bases clipped from V and 4 bases from J, the junction kept 5 bases outside the gene matches. The CDR3 bases are TGCAGTGCTAGAGATCTTGACAGGGTCTATGGCTACACCTTC. Translating it yields CSARDLDRVYGYTF.

V is TRBV28 and J is TRBJ1-5, with D possibly matching TRBD1 (6 bases). In germline, CDR1 is MDHEN, CDR2 SYDVKM. CDR3 size: 16 residues. V was clipped by 5 bases and J by 0 bases, with 14 bases between them. The DNA of the CDR3 is TGTGCCAGCAGTCTCCCCTTGGGGGCTAGCAATCAGCCCCAGCATTTT. This sequence encodes CASSLPLGASNQPQHF.

The chain carries TRBV5-1 and TRBJ1-2; weak D call: TRBD1 (5 bases). The V and J ends lost 4 bases and 2 bases respectively, with 15 bases between them. The CDR3 length is 15 residues. Per germline, CDR1 SGHRS and CDR2 YFSETQ. The CDR3 is CASSLGVLGNYGYTF. CDR3 DNA: TGCGCCAGCAGCCTGGGGGTCCTGGGGAACTATGGCTACACCTTC.

The chain uses TRBV23-1 and TRBJ2-1, with D hard to call. TRBV23-1 is an ORF; its function is uncertain. Trimming cost V 2 bases and J 0 bases, with 17 bases left between them. The CDR3 covers 18 residues. Here the CDR3 DNA reads TGCGCCAGCAGTCAAGAAAACCAAGGACGGAGCTCCTACAATGAGCAGTTCTTC. Translated: CASSQENQGRSSYNEQFF.

The chain joins TRBV7-9 to TRBJ2-3, with no clear D. V was trimmed by 5 bases and J by 1 base, leaving 10 bases between them. The length of the CDR3 is 14 residues. The germline gives CDR1 SEHNR, CDR2 FQNEAQ (reference sequence). CDR3 nucleotide sequence: TGTGCCAGCAGCCCTACGTCAGGCACAGATACGCAGTATTTT. Its translation: CASSPTSGTDTQYF. Supplemented by reference TRBV7-9 and TRBJ2-3, the full variable domain reads DTGVSQNPRHKITKRGQNVTFRCDPISEHNRLYWYRQTLGQGPEFLTYFQNEAQLEKSRLLSDRFSAERPKGSFSTLEIQRTEQGDSAMYLCASSPTSGTDTQYFGPGTRLTVL.

J is TRBJ1-2 and V is TRBV5-6; possible D gene TRBD1, 5 bases. In germline, CDR1 is SGHDT, CDR2 YYEEEE. V lost 4 bases and J lost 5, with 9 bases in between. The CDR3 loop spans 12 amino acids. The CDR3 DNA reads as TGTGCCAGCAGCGTCAGGGTTTATGGCTACACCTTC. It translates to CASSVRVYGYTF.

CDR3 sequence: CASMTGELYGYTF. In nucleotides, the CDR3 is TGTGCCAGCATGACAGGGGAACTCTATGGCTACACCTTC. The genes are TRBV28 and TRBJ1-2; 8 bases map to TRBD1. CDR1 is MDHEN and CDR2 is SYDVKM in the germline V gene. V shed 7 bases and J 4 bases; nucleotides not matched to a gene: 5. This CDR3 is 13 amino acids long.

In this sample, this clonotype turned up once. The chain joins TRBV5-1 to TRBJ2-1; D is possibly TRBD2 (5 bases). Germline V gives CDR1 SGHRS, CDR2 YFSETQ. V lost 9 bases to trimming and J lost 0 bases, with 28 bases between them. CDR3 length equals 19 residues. For the CDR3, the DNA is TGCGCCACCAATAAGAGGGTGGCTAGCAGGTATGGCTCCTACAATGAGCAGTTCTTC. Its translation is CATNKRVASRYGSYNEQFF.

The gene calls are TRBV6-5 and TRBJ2-2; 7 positions agree with TRBD2. This CDR3 is built from 17 residues. J was trimmed by 5 bases and V by 2 bases; bases with no gene match: 11. Germline V gene sequence: CDR1 MNHEY, CDR2 SVGAGI. Written as DNA, the CDR3 is TGTGCCAGCAGTTACGCCGTGGCGGGAGTAGGGACCGGGGAGCTGTTTTTT. Translated: CASSYAVAGVGTGELFF.

The V gene is TRBV19, the J gene TRBJ2-3; D remains ambiguous. Per the germline V gene, CDR1 is LNHDA and CDR2 is SQIVND (reference sequence). Trimming shortened V by 3 bases and J by 7 bases, and 17 bases separated the two germline ends. The CDR3 sequence is 15 residues long. The CDR3 is CASSMSPLGGNTQYF. DNA of the CDR3: TGTGCCAGTAGTATGTCCCCTCTGGGTGGAAATACGCAGTATTTT.

The V call is TRBV7-2, the J call TRBJ2-7; unclear D gene. This CDR3 has 13 residues. Germline lookup yields CDR1 SGHTA and CDR2 FQGNSA. The germline V and J ends were trimmed by 5 bases and 3 bases, with 11 bases remaining between them. The CDR3, as DNA: TGTGCCAGCAGCCAAAATTCAGGCTACGAGCAGTACTTC. Its translation is CASSQNSGYEQYF. Based on the CDR3 plus reference TRBV7-2 and TRBJ2-7, the full variable domain is GAGVSQSPSNKVTEKGKDVELRCDPISGHTALYWYRQSLGQGLEFLIYFQGNSAPDKSGLPSDRFSAERTGGSVSTLTIQRTQQEDSAVYLCASSQNSGYEQYFGPGTRLTVT.

The rearrangement joins TRBV27 to TRBJ2-2; 11 nucleotides line up with TRBD2. V shed 4 bases, J shed 4 bases, and the junction held 8 bases outside the gene matches. CDR1 is MNHEY and CDR2 is SMNVEV in the germline V gene (reference sequence). The CDR3 contains 17 residues. CDR3 sequence reads: CASSSEGLAETTGELFF. The CDR3, as DNA: TGTGCCAGCAGTTCGGAGGGACTAGCGGAGACCACCGGGGAGCTGTTTTTT.

This chain connects TRBV3-1 to TRBJ2-5; D unclear. The germline V gene encodes CDR1 LGHDT and CDR2 YNNKEL (reference sequence). V was pared by 1 base and J by 5 bases, with 14 bases between. CDR3 length: 15 amino acids. Written as DNA, the CDR3 is TGTGCCAGCAGCCAAGTGCTTGTCCTCCGTGAGACCCAGTACTTC. This codes for CASSQVLVLRETQYF.

The chain uses TRBV24-1 and TRBJ2-1; 7 bases agree with TRBD1. The V gene end was trimmed by 1 base and the J gene end by 8 bases; junction bases not matched to a gene: 7. Per germline, CDR1 KGHDR and CDR2 SFDVKD. The length of the CDR3 is 15 residues. The CDR3 region has the DNA TGTGCCACCAGTGATTTAAGGGGGCGTGTGGATGAGCAGTTCTTC. Protein sequence: CATSDLRGRVDEQFF.

This chain joins TRBV19 and TRBJ1-6; the D is unclear. CDR1 is LNHDA and CDR2 is SQIVND in the germline V gene (reference sequence). The CDR3 has 14 amino acids. V dropped 3 bases and J dropped 7 bases, with 10 bases sitting between them. This CDR3 is CASSISTKNSPLHF. The DNA of the CDR3 is TGTGCCAGTAGTATTTCCACTAAGAATTCACCCCTCCACTTT. Combining the CDR3 with reference TRBV19 and TRBJ1-6 gives the whole variable domain DGGITQSPKYLFRKEGQNVTLSCEQNLNHDAMYWYRQDPGQGLRLIYYSQIVNDFQKGDIAEGYSVSREKKESFPLTVTSAQKNPTAFYLCASSISTKNSPLHFGNGTRLTVT.

J is TRBJ2-1 and V is TRBV2; 14 positions agree with TRBD2. Germline assignment: CDR1 SNHLY and CDR2 FYNNEI. Trimming cost V 7 bases and J 8 bases; bases outside gene matches: 13. This CDR3 has 17 amino acids. In nucleotides, the CDR3 is TGTGCCAGCACCATGGGACTAGCGGGAGTAACGGGCCATGAGCAGTTCTTC. This encodes CASTMGLAGVTGHEQFF.

The genes are TRBV2 and TRBJ2-1, with D perhaps being TRBD1 or TRBD2 (5 bases each). In germline, CDR1 is SNHLY, CDR2 FYNNEI. The germline V and J ends were trimmed by 6 bases and 12 bases, with 15 bases remaining between them. The CDR3 runs to 12 residues. This chain's CDR3 is CASSSLGAGQFF. DNA of the CDR3: TGTGCCAGCAGCTCGCTCGGGGCTGGGCAGTTCTTC.

This clonotype was seen a handful of times. This chain links TRBV20-1 with TRBJ1-5; the match to TRBD1 covers 7 bases. CDR1 is DFQATT, CDR2 SNEGSKA, per germline (reference sequence). There are 13 residues in the CDR3. V lost 3 bases and J lost 7; bases outside the gene matches: 6. The CDR3 coding sequence is TGCAGTGCTAGTCCCCCAGGGGGGCAGCCCCAGCATTTT. This gives the protein CSASPPGGQPQHF.